Listed here are 5 T cell receptor beta chains from one sample, sequenced in a study of shared clonotypes between healthy human individuals. Assay used: immunoSEQ multiplex PCR; TCRdb lists only in-frame clones, some missing. The table has over 2 million clones, less than 95% seen once. CD45RO negativity and positive selection for CCR7 defined naive CD8 cells, a population that excluded terminally differentiated effector memory CD45RA+ cells. The material sequenced was naive CD8+ T cells sorted from blood. The receptors derive from a man between 18 and 35 years old in good health.

The chain joins TRBV27 to TRBJ2-7; possibly TRBD1 for D (5 bases). V gave up 3 bases and J gave up 3 bases, with 9 bases separating them. The V gene's germline CDR1 is MNHEY and CDR2 SMNVEV (reference sequence). The CDR3 is 13 residues long. In DNA, the CDR3 is TGTGCCAGCAGTTTCGACAGCAACTACGAGCAGTACTTC. Translation gives CASSFDSNYEQYF.

V and J are TRBV29-1 and TRBJ2-7; D perhaps matches TRBD1 (5 bases). CDR1 is SQVTM and CDR2 is ANQGSEA in the germline V gene. V was trimmed by 6 bases and J by 5 bases, leaving 17 bases between them. The CDR3 runs to 13 residues. The CDR3 reads CSVGDLGPDEQYF. CDR3 nucleotides: TGCAGCGTGGGCGACTTGGGGCCCGACGAGCAGTACTTC.

The chain recombines TRBV20-1 with TRBJ2-1; D not certain. Germline V CDR1 and CDR2: DFQATT, SNEGSKA (reference sequence). The CDR3 has 11 amino acids. V gave up 6 bases and J gave up 7 bases, with 10 bases separating them. CDR3 protein: CSAGGENEQFF. The CDR3, as DNA: TGCAGTGCGGGTGGAGAGAATGAGCAGTTCTTC.

About this clone: The same CDR3 also results from other DNA sequences found in this sample. J is TRBJ2-7 and V is TRBV5-4, with a possible D match to TRBD2 (6 bases). The CDR3 sequence is 14 residues long. Germline CDR1 is SGHNT and CDR2 is YYREEE (reference sequence). Between the trimmed V and J ends, which lost 0 bases and 0 bases, there was a span of 7 bases. The CDR3 DNA sequence: TGTGCCAGCAGCTTGGGCGGGGCCTCCTACGAGCAGTACTTC. Translating gives CASSLGGASYEQYF.

The V call is TRBV5-1, the J call TRBJ2-2; 9 nucleotides match TRBD1. The germline CDR1 and CDR2 sequences are SGHRS and YFSETQ. This CDR3 region has 14 residues. Trimming removed 2 bases from V and 6 bases from J; junction bases left unmatched: 2. The CDR3 spells CASSFTGGPGELFF. As DNA, the CDR3 is TGCGCCAGCAGCTTTACAGGGGGCCCCGGGGAGCTGTTTTTT.